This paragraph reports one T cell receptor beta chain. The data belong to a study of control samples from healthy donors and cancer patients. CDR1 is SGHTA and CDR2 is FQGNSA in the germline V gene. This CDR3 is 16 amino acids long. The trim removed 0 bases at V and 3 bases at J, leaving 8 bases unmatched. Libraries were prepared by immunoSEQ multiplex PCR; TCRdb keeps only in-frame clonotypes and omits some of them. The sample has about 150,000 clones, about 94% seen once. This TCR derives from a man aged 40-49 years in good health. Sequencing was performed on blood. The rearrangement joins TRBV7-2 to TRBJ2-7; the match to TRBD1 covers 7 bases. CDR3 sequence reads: CASSLAPGQHLYEQYF. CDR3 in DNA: TGTGCCAGCAGCTTAGCCCCGGGACAGCACCTCTACGAGCAGTACTTC.